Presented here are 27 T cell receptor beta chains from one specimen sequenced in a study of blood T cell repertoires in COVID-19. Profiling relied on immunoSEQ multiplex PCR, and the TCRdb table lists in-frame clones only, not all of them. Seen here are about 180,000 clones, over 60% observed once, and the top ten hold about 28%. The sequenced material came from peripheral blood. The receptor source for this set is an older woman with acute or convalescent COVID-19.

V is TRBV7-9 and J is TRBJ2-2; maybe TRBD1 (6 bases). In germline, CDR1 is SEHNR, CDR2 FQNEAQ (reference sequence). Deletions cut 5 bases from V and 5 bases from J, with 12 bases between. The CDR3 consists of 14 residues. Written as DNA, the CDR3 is TGTGCCAGCAGCGAACAGGGAAAAACCGGGGAGCTGTTTTTT. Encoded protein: CASSEQGKTGELFF.

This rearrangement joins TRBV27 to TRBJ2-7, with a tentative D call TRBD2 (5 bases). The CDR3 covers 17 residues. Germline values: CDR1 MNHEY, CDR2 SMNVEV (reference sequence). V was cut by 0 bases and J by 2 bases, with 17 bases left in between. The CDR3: CASSLSHDYILAYEQYF. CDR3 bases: TGTGCCAGCAGTTTATCACATGACTACATTCTTGCCTACGAGCAGTACTTC.

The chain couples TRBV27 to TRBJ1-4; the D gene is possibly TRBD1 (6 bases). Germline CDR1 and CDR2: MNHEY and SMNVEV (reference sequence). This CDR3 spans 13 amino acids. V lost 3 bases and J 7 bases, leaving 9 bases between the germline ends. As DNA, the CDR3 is TGTGCCAGCAGTTTTTCCAGGGGTGAAAAACTGTTTTTT. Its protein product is CASSFSRGEKLFF.

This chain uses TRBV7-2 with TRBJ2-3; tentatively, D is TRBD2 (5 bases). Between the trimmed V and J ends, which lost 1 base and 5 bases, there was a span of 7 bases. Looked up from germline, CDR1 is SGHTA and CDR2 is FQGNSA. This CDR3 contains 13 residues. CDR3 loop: CASSLERQDTQYF. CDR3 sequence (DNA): TGTGCCAGCAGCTTAGAGCGGCAAGATACGCAGTATTTT.

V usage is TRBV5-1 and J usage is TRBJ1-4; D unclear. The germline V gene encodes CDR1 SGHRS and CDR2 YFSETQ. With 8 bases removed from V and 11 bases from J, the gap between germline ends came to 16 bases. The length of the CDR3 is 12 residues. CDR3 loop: CASSGTHGKLFF. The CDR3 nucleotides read TGCGCCAGTAGTGGTACCCATGGTAAACTGTTTTTT.

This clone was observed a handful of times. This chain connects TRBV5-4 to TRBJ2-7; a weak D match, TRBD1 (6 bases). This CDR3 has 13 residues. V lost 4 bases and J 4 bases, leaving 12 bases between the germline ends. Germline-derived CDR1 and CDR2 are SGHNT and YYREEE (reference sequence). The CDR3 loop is CASSMGQRYEQYF. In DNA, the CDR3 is TGTGCCAGCAGCATGGGACAAAGATACGAGCAGTACTTC.

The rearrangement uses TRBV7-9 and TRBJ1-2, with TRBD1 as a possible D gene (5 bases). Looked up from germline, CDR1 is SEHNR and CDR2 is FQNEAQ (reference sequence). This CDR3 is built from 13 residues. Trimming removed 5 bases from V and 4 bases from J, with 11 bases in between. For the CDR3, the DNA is TGTGCCAGCAGCGTCGACAGCACCTATGGCTACACCTTC. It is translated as CASSVDSTYGYTF.

The CDR3 is CASSLELGGGSYNSPLHF. The DNA of the CDR3 is TGTGCCAGCAGCTTAGAACTAGGGGGGGGCTCCTATAATTCACCCCTCCACTTT. The rearrangement uses TRBV11-2 and TRBJ1-6, with D possibly being TRBD1 (6 bases). V lost 0 bases, J lost 0 bases, and 12 bases lay in between. CDR1 and CDR2 from the germline V gene are SGHAT and FQNNGV. CDR3 length equals 18 residues.

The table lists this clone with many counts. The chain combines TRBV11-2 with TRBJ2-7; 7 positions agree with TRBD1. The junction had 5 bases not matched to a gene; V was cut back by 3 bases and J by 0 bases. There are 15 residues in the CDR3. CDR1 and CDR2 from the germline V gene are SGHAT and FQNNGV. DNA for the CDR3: TGTGCCAGCAGCTTGACAGGGCCGACCTCCTACGAGCAGTACTTC. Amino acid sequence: CASSLTGPTSYEQYF.

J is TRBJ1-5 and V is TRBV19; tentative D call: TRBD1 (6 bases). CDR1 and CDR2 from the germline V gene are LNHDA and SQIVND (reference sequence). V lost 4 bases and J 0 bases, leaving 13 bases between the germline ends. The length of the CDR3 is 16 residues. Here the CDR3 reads CASSSPRQASNQPQHF. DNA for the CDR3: TGTGCCAGTAGTAGCCCTCGACAGGCTAGCAATCAGCCCCAGCATTTT.

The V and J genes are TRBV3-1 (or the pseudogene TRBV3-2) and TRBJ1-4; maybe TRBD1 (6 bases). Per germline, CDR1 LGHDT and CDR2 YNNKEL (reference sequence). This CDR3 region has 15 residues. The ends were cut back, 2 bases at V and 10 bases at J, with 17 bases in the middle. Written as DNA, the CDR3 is TGTGCCAGCAGCCAAAACCTGAACAGGGTCGGAAAACTGTTTTTT. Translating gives CASSQNLNRVGKLFF.

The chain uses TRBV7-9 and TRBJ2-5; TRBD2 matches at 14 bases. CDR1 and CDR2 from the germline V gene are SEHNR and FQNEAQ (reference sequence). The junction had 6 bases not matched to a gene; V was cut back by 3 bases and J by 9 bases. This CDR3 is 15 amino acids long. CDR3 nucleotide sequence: TGTGCCAGCAGCTTCGGGACTAGCGGGAGTGGGGCCCAGTACTTC. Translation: CASSFGTSGSGAQYF.

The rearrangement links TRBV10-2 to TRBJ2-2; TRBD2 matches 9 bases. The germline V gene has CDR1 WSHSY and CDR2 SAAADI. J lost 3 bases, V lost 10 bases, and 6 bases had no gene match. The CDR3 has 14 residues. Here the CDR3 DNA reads TGCGCCACCTCTAGCGGGACGGACACCGGGGAGCTGTTTTTT. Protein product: CATSSGTDTGELFF.

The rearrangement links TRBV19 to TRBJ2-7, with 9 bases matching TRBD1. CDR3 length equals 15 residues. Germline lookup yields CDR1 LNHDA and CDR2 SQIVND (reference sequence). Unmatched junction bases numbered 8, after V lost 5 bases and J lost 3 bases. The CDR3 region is CASSSPTGGNYEQYF. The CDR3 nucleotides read TGTGCCAGTAGTTCACCGACAGGGGGGAACTACGAGCAGTACTTC.

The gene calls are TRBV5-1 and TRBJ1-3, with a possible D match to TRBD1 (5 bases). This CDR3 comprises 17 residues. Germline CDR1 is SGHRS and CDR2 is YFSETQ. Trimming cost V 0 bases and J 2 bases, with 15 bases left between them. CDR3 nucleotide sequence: TGCGCCAGCAGCTTGGAAGGGGCGGGGGTCGCTGGAAACACCATATATTTT. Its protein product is CASSLEGAGVAGNTIYF. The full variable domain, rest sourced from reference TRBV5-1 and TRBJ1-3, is KAGVTQTPRYLIKTRGQQVTLSCSPISGHRSVSWYQQTPGQGLQFLFEYFSETQRNKGNFPGRFSGRQFSNSRSEMNVSTLELGDSALYLCASSLEGAGVAGNTIYFGEGSWLTVV.

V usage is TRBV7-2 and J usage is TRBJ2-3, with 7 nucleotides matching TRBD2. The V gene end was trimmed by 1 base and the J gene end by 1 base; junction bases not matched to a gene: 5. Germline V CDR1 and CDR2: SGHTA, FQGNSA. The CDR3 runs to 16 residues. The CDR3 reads CASSLDLAVRTDTQYF. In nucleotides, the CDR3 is TGTGCCAGCAGCTTAGATCTAGCGGTGCGCACAGATACGCAGTATTTT.

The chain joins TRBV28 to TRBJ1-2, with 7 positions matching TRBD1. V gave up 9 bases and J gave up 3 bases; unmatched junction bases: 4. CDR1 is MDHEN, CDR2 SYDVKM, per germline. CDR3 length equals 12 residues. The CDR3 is CASTTGDYGYTF. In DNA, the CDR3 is TGTGCCAGTACAACAGGGGACTATGGCTACACCTTC.

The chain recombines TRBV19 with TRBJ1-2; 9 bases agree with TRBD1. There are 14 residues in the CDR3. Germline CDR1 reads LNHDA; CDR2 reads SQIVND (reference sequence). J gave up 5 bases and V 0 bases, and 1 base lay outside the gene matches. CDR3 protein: CASSIEGTGYGYTF. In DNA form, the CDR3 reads TGTGCCAGTAGTATAGAAGGGACAGGGTATGGCTACACCTTC.

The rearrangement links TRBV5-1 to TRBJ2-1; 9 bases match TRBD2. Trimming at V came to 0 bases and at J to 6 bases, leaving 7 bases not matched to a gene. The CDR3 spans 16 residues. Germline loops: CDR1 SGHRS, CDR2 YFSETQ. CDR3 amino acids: CASSLAGSGSFNEQFF. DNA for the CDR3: TGCGCCAGCAGCTTGGCAGGTAGCGGGAGTTTCAATGAGCAGTTCTTC. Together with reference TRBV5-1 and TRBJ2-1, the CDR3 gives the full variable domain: KAGVTQTPRYLIKTRGQQVTLSCSPISGHRSVSWYQQTPGQGLQFLFEYFSETQRNKGNFPGRFSGRQFSNSRSEMNVSTLELGDSALYLCASSLAGSGSFNEQFFGPGTRLTVL.

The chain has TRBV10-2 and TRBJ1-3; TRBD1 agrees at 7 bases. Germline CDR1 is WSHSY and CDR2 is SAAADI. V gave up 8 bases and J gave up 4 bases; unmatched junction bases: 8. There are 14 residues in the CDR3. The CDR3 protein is CASDPGQLGNTIYF. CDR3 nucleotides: TGCGCCAGCGATCCGGGACAGCTCGGAAACACCATATATTTT.

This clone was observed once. CDR3 in DNA: TGTGCCAGCAGGGAAACTAGCGGGAGTGGGGAATATGAGCAGTTCTTC. Translation gives CASRETSGSGEYEQFF. This sequence joins TRBV6-1 and TRBJ2-1, with 11 bases matching TRBD2. The ends lost 6 bases at V and 8 bases at J; junction bases unmatched: 12. Germline CDR1 is MNHNS and CDR2 is SASEGT. The CDR3 has 16 amino acids.

CDR3 in amino acids: CASGLDSQNNQPQHF. Written as DNA, the CDR3 is TGTGCCAGCGGTCTAGACAGTCAAAACAATCAGCCCCAGCATTTT. This sequence joins TRBV6-6 and TRBJ1-5; D is possibly TRBD1 (5 bases). Germline CDR1 and CDR2: MNHNY and SVGAGI (reference sequence). Trimming pared 8 bases from V and 3 bases from J, leaving 17 bases between. CDR3 length: 15 amino acids.

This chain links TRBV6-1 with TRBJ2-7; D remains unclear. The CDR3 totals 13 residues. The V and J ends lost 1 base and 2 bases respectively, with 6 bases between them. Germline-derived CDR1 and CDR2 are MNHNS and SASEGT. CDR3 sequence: CASSEGVAYEQYF. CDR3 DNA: TGTGCCAGCAGTGAAGGAGTGGCCTACGAGCAGTACTTC.

The CDR3 bases are TGTGCCACCAGCCGCGGTAAAGGGGGGGCGGACATTCAGTACTTC. Translation: CATSRGKGGADIQYF. This sequence joins TRBV15 and TRBJ2-4; tentative D call: TRBD2 (7 bases). The CDR3 length is 15 residues. Trimming left V 5 bases short and J 8 bases short, with 19 bases between. The germline CDR1 and CDR2 sequences are LNHNV and YYDKDF (reference sequence). Together with reference TRBV15 and TRBJ2-4, the CDR3 gives the full variable domain: DAMVIQNPRYQVTQFGKPVTLSCSQTLNHNVMYWYQQKSSQAPKLLFHYYDKDFNNEADTPDNFQSRRPNTSFCFLDIRSPGLGDTAMYLCATSRGKGGADIQYFGAGTRLSVL.

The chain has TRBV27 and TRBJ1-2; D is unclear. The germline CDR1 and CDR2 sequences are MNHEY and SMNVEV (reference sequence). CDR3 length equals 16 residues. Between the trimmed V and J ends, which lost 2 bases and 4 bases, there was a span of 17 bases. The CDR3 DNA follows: TGTGCCAGCAGTTTAGGGCCTACATGGAACCCCTATGGCTACACCTTC. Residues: CASSLGPTWNPYGYTF.

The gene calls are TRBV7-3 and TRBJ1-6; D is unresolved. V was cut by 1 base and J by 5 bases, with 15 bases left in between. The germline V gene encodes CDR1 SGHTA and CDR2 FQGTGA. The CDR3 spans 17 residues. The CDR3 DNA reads TGTGCCAGCAGCTTAAGAAGCAGGCAGTCGGATAATTCACCCCTCCACTTT. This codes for CASSLRSRQSDNSPLHF.

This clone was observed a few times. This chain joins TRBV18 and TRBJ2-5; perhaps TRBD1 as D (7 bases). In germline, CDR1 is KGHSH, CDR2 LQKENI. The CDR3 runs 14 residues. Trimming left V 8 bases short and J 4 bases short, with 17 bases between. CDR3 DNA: TGTGCCAGCGTCCGGACAGGCGGGGTAGAGACCCAGTACTTC. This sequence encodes CASVRTGGVETQYF. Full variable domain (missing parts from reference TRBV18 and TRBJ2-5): NAGVMQNPRHLVRRRGQEARLRCSPMKGHSHVYWYRQLPEEGLKFMVYLQKENIIDESGMPKERFSAEFPKEGPSILRIQQVVRGDSAAYFCASVRTGGVETQYFGPGTRLLVL.